The 20 T cell receptor beta chains in this list originate from one sample, sequenced in a study of T cell responses to AZD1222 COVID-19 vaccine. Here immunoSEQ multiplex PCR was the method, and the copy in TCRdb shows in-frame clones only, minus some. The sample contains 150,000 or so clones, 85% to 95% of which appear only once. Sequencing was performed on peripheral blood, taken on day 0 of AZD1222 vaccination. The receptors shown here come from an adult in good health.

This chain links TRBV7-6 with TRBJ2-5; 10 bases are shared with TRBD2. V lost 1 base to trimming and J lost 5 bases; unmatched junction nucleotides: 7. This CDR3 region has 16 residues. CDR1 and CDR2 from the germline V gene are SGHVS and FNYEAQ. CDR3 region: CASSLVTSGTGETQYF. CDR3 nucleotides: TGTGCCAGCAGCTTAGTTACTAGCGGGACAGGCGAGACCCAGTACTTC. Filled out from reference TRBV7-6 and TRBJ2-5, the complete variable domain reads GAGVSQSPRYKVTKRGQDVALRCDPISGHVSLYWYRQALGQGPEFLTYFNYEAQQDKSGLPNDRFSAERPEGSISTLTIQRTEQRDSAMYRCASSLVTSGTGETQYFGPGTRLLVL.

This clone was observed once. The chain joins TRBV4-2 to TRBJ2-2; 8 bases are a match to TRBD2. Germline CDR1 and CDR2: LGHNA and YNFKEQ. The CDR3 runs 17 residues. V shed 0 bases, J shed 4 bases, and the junction held 7 bases outside the gene matches. This CDR3 reads CASSQESREAPTGELFF. CDR3 bases: TGTGCCAGCAGCCAAGAGTCGCGGGAGGCCCCCACCGGGGAGCTGTTTTTT.

This clone was seen a few times. Here the CDR3 DNA reads TGTGCCAGCAGCCAAGATCAGTATCCCTACAATGAGCAGTTCTTC. Amino acids: CASSQDQYPYNEQFF. The chain combines TRBV3-1 (or the pseudogene TRBV3-2) with TRBJ2-1; D gene uncertain. Germline V gene sequence: CDR1 LGHDT, CDR2 YNNKEL (reference sequence). V dropped 0 bases and J dropped 2 bases, with 8 bases sitting between them. The CDR3 spans 15 residues.

The chain recombines TRBV27 with TRBJ1-4; tentative D call: TRBD1 (5 bases). Germline assignment: CDR1 MNHEY and CDR2 SMNVEV (reference sequence). The CDR3 has 18 residues. V gave up 4 bases and J gave up 0 bases, with 18 bases separating them. Here the CDR3 DNA reads TGTGCCAGCAGTTCCGGTCTCCCCTTAGGGGCAACTAATGAAAAACTGTTTTTT. Its translation: CASSSGLPLGATNEKLFF. The full variable domain, rest sourced from reference TRBV27 and TRBJ1-4, is EAQVTQNPRYLITVTGKKLTVTCSQNMNHEYMSWYRQDPGLGLRQIYYSMNVEVTDKGDVPEGYKVSRKEKRNFPLILESPSPNQTSLYFCASSSGLPLGATNEKLFFGSGTQLSVL.

The V gene is TRBV18, the J gene TRBJ1-5; the D is unclear. V was trimmed by 3 bases and J by 9 bases, leaving 12 bases between them. Germline V gene sequence: CDR1 KGHSH, CDR2 LQKENI. The CDR3 contains 13 residues. CDR3 amino acids: CASSPARDTPQHF. CDR3 coding DNA: TGTGCCAGCTCACCGGCCCGAGATACGCCCCAGCATTTT.

The rearrangement links TRBV27 to TRBJ2-1, with D perhaps matching TRBD1 or TRBD2 (5 bases each). The CDR3 is 16 residues long. Germline values: CDR1 MNHEY, CDR2 SMNVEV (reference sequence). With 2 bases removed from V and 1 base from J, the gap between germline ends came to 12 bases. The CDR3 sequence: CASSLAGEGSYNEQFF. CDR3 DNA: TGTGCCAGCAGTTTAGCCGGTGAGGGGTCCTACAATGAGCAGTTCTTC.

The chain links TRBV7-2 to TRBJ2-2; possibly TRBD1 or TRBD2 for D (5 bases each). V was shortened by 4 bases and J by 5 bases, with 11 bases between the two germline ends. Germline V gene data show CDR1 as SGHTA and CDR2 as FQGNSA. CDR3 size: 14 residues. The CDR3 is CASSSGTLTGELFF. For the CDR3, the DNA is TGTGCCAGCAGCTCTGGGACCCTGACCGGGGAGCTGTTTTTT.

This CDR3 reads CAWSLGGGHEQYF. CDR3 sequence (DNA): TGTGCCTGGAGTCTGGGGGGGGGCCACGAGCAGTACTTC. V gene TRBV30 combines with J gene TRBJ2-7, with TRBD2 as a possible D gene (7 bases). There are 13 residues in the CDR3. V was shortened by 2 bases and J by 5 bases, with 13 bases between the two germline ends. The germline V gene encodes CDR1 GTSNPN and CDR2 SVGIG (reference sequence).

This chain links TRBV11-2 with TRBJ2-3; D may be TRBD2 (6 bases). The germline V gene has CDR1 SGHAT and CDR2 FQNNGV. Trimming stripped 3 bases from V and 1 base from J, with 11 bases between. The CDR3 sequence is 15 residues long. The CDR3 here is CASSFVGLRTDTQYF. For the CDR3, the DNA is TGTGCCAGCAGCTTCGTGGGACTGCGCACAGATACGCAGTATTTT.

This clone was counted a single time. The rearrangement uses TRBV7-2 and TRBJ1-3; D perhaps matches TRBD1 (5 bases). The CDR3 extends over 16 amino acids. The germline gives CDR1 SGHTA, CDR2 FQGNSA. The ends were cut back, 5 bases at V and 1 base at J, with 15 bases in the middle. The CDR3 sequence: CASSLSGAWSGNTIYF. CDR3 in DNA: TGTGCCAGCAGCCTATCCGGGGCTTGGTCTGGAAACACCATATATTTT.

In its sample, this clone was seen once. The chain recombines TRBV27 with TRBJ2-1; TRBD2 agrees at 8 bases. There are 14 residues in the CDR3. Germline lookup yields CDR1 MNHEY and CDR2 SMNVEV (reference sequence). The V segment lost 3 bases and the J segment 6 bases; nucleotides outside the gene matches: 4. The CDR3 nucleotides read TGTGCCAGCAGTTTGGCAGCGGGGGTCAATGAGCAGTTCTTC. Residues: CASSLAAGVNEQFF.

DNA for the CDR3: TGTGCCAGCAGTCCCCTAGCGGGAGGAGCGACAGATACGCAGTATTTT. It translates to CASSPLAGGATDTQYF. This chain connects TRBV27 to TRBJ2-3; TRBD2 matches at 11 bases. CDR3 length: 16 residues. Looked up from germline, CDR1 is MNHEY and CDR2 is SMNVEV (reference sequence). The V gene end was trimmed by 5 bases and the J gene end by 3 bases; junction bases not matched to a gene: 7.

This rearrangement joins TRBV27 to TRBJ1-5; 11 bases fit TRBD1. After removal of 6 bases from V and 9 bases from J, the junction contained 7 bases not matched to a gene. Germline V lookup: CDR1 MNHEY, CDR2 SMNVEV (reference sequence). The length of the CDR3 is 14 residues. The CDR3 here is CASRARDRGMPQHF. DNA of the CDR3: TGTGCCAGCAGGGCTAGGGACAGGGGGATGCCCCAGCATTTT.

The gene calls are TRBV13 and TRBJ2-3; TRBD2 aligns across 15 bases. V shed 5 bases and J 2 bases; nucleotides not matched to a gene: 14. The CDR3 contains 20 residues. CDR1 and CDR2 (germline): PRHDT, FYEKMQ (reference sequence). CDR3 sequence reads: CASSTYRRTSGRALTDTQYF. The CDR3 nucleotides read TGTGCCAGCAGCACCTACCGGAGGACTAGCGGGAGGGCCCTCACAGATACGCAGTATTTT.

This clone was recorded only once. This rearrangement joins TRBV5-1 to TRBJ2-1, with 7 bases matching TRBD1. The CDR3 runs 15 residues. The V gene's germline CDR1 is SGHRS and CDR2 YFSETQ. V was clipped by 4 bases and J by 4 bases; unmatched bases: 8. In DNA, the CDR3 is TGCGCCAGCAGCCCTGAGGACAGGCGATACAATGAGCAGTTCTTC. Translating it yields CASSPEDRRYNEQFF.

J is TRBJ1-1 and V is TRBV24-1; maybe TRBD1 (5 bases). The CDR3 is 13 residues long. Trimming cost V 8 bases and J 7 bases, with 16 bases left between them. Germline CDR1 and CDR2: KGHDR and SFDVKD. CDR3 in amino acids: CATTPIWDFEAFF. The CDR3 bases are TGTGCCACCACCCCGATTTGGGACTTTGAAGCTTTCTTT.

This clone was picked up a small number of times. V usage is TRBV5-1 and J usage is TRBJ2-7; maybe TRBD1 (5 bases). Germline values: CDR1 SGHRS, CDR2 YFSETQ. V was cut by 1 base and J by 7 bases, with 12 bases left in between. The CDR3 contains 13 residues. CDR3 amino acids: CASSLRGADEQYF. CDR3 nucleotide sequence: TGCGCCAGCAGCTTGAGGGGCGCGGATGAGCAGTACTTC.

This clone occurred once. This chain joins TRBV11-2 and TRBJ1-1; D ambiguous. V was cut by 5 bases and J by 1 base, with 5 bases left in between. This CDR3 is 12 amino acids long. CDR1 and CDR2 from the germline V gene are SGHAT and FQNNGV. This CDR3 is CASSRRNTEAFF. The CDR3 region has the DNA TGTGCCAGCAGCCGGAGGAACACTGAAGCTTTCTTT.

This chain links TRBV5-1 with TRBJ2-1; the D call may be TRBD1 or TRBD2 (5 bases each). This CDR3 spans 15 amino acids. Deletions cut 0 bases from V and 10 bases from J, with 17 bases between. CDR1 SGHRS and CDR2 YFSETQ come from the germline V gene. The CDR3 DNA is TGCGCCAGCAGCTTGGACCCGGGACCCACCCGGGAGCAGTTCTTC. This codes for CASSLDPGPTREQFF. The whole variable domain, remainder taken from reference TRBV5-1 and TRBJ2-1, is KAGVTQTPRYLIKTRGQQVTLSCSPISGHRSVSWYQQTPGQGLQFLFEYFSETQRNKGNFPGRFSGRQFSNSRSEMNVSTLELGDSALYLCASSLDPGPTREQFFGPGTRLTVL.

CDR3 residues: CASSQDPSAASGKVEQFF. CDR3 nucleotides: TGCGCCAGCAGCCAAGATCCTAGCGCGGCTAGCGGGAAGGTGGAGCAGTTCTTC. The chain recombines TRBV4-1 with TRBJ2-1, with 9 bases matching TRBD2. V lost 0 bases and J lost 10; bases outside the gene matches: 16. This CDR3 contains 18 residues. CDR1 and CDR2 (germline): MGHRA, YSYEKL.